Only one count was recorded for the clone carrying this T cell receptor (beta chain). Enrolment of Seattle patients took place during active infection, and they were followed longitudinally. The table came from immunoSEQ multiplex PCR; TCRdb's copy has only in-frame clones and leaves some out. The top ten clones hold 15% to 19% of a sample with roughly 250,000 clones, roughly 84% of them seen once. The data derive from a study of blood T cell repertoires in COVID-19. Across the study: The analysed material was cDNA or gDNA that came from T cells, B-cell-depleted T cells, or PBMCs.

Looked up from germline, CDR1 is SGHKS and CDR2 is YYEKEE (reference sequence). The CDR3 has 14 residues. V lost 0 bases, J lost 3 bases, and 6 bases lay in between. Sequenced material: peripheral blood. The source of this sequence is a person between 70 and 80 years old with COVID-19, enrolled during active disease. The chain couples TRBV5-5 to TRBJ1-4; the D is unclear. CDR3 nucleotide sequence: TGTGCCAGCAGCTTGGGGAGGTCTAATGAAAAACTGTTTTTT. Translation gives CASSLGRSNEKLFF.